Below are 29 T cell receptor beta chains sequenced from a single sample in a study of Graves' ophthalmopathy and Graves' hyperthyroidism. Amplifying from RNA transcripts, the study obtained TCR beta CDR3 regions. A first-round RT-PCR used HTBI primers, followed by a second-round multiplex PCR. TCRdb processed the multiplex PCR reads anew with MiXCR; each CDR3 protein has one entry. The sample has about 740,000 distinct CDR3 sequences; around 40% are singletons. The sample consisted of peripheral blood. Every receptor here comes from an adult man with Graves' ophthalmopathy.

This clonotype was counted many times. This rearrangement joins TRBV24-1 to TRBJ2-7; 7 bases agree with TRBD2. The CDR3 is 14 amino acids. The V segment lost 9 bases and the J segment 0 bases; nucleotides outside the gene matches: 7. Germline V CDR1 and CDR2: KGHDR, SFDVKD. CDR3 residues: CATAAGDSSYEQYF. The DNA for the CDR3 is TGTGCCACCGCGGCGGGAGATTCCTCCTACGAGCAGTACTTC.

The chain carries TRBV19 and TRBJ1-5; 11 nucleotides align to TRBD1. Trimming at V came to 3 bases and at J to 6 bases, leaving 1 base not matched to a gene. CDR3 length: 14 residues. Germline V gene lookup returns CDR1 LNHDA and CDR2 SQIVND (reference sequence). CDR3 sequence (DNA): TGTGCCAGTAGTATCGGGACAGGGGGTCAGCCCCAGCATTTT. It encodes CASSIGTGGQPQHF.

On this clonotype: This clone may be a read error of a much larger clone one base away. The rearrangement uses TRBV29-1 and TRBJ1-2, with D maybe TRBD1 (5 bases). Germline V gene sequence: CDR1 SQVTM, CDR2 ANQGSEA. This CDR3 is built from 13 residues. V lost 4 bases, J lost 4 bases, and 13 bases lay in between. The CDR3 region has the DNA TGCAGCGTTGGAACGGGGGGGGGCTATGGCTACACCTTC. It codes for CSVGTGGGYGYTF.

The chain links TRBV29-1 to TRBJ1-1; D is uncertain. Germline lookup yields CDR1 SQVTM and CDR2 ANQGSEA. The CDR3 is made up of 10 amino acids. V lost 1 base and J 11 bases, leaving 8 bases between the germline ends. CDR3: CSVEGVRAFF. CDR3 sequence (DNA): TGCAGCGTTGAAGGGGTCAGGGCTTTCTTT.

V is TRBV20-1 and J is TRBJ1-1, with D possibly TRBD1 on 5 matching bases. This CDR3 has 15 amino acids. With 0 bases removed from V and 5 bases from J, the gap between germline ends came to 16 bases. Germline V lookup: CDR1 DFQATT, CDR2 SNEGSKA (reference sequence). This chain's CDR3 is CSARDFRGESTEAFF. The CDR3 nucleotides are TGCAGTGCTAGAGATTTTCGGGGGGAGAGTACTGAAGCTTTCTTT.

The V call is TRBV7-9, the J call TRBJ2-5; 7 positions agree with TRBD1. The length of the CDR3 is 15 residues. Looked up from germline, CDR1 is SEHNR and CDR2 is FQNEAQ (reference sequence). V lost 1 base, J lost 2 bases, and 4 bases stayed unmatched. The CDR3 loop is CASSLEGAIQETQYF. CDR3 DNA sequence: TGTGCCAGCAGCTTAGAGGGGGCTATACAAGAGACCCAGTACTTC.

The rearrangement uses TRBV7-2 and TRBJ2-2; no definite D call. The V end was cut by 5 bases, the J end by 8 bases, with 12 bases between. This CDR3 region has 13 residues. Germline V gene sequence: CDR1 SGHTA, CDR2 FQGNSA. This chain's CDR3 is CASSAQWGGELFF. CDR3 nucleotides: TGTGCCAGCAGCGCCCAGTGGGGAGGGGAGCTGTTTTTT.

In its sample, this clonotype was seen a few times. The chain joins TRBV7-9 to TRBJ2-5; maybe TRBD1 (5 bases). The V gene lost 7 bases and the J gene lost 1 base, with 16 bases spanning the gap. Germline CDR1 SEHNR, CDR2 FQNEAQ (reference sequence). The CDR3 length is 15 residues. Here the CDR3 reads CASTLGAGGQETQYF. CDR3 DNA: TGTGCCAGCACCCTAGGGGCAGGCGGCCAAGAGACCCAGTACTTC.

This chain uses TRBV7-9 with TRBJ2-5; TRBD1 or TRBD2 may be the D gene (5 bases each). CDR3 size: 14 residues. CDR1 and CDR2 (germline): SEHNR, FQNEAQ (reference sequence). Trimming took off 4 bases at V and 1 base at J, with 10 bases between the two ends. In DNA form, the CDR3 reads TGTGCCAGCAGCTCAGCCGGGACCCAAGAGACCCAGTACTTC. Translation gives CASSSAGTQETQYF.

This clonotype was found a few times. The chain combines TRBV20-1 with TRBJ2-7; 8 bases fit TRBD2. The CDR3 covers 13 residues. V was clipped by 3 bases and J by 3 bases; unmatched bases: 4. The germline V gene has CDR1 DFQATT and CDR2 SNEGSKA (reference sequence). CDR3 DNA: TGCAGTGCTAGCGGGGGGGCCGGCTACGAGCAGTACTTC. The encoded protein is CSASGGAGYEQYF.

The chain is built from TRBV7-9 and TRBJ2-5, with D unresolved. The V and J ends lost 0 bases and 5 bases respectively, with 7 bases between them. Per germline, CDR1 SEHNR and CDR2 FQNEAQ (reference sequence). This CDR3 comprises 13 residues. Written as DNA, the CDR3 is TGTGCCAGCAGCTTAGCGGCCACGGAGACCCAGTACTTC. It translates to CASSLAATETQYF.

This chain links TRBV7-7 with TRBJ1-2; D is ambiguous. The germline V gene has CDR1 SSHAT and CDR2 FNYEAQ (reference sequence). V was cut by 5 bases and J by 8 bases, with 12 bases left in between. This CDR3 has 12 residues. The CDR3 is CASSQGSVGYTF. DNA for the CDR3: TGTGCCAGCAGCCAAGGGTCTGTCGGCTACACCTTC. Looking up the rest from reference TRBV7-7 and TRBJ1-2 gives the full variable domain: GAGVSQSPRYKVTKRGQDVTLRCDPISSHATLYWYQQALGQGPEFLTYFNYEAQPDKSGLPSDRFSAERPEGSISTLTIQRTEQRDSAMYRCASSQGSVGYTFGSGTRLTVV.

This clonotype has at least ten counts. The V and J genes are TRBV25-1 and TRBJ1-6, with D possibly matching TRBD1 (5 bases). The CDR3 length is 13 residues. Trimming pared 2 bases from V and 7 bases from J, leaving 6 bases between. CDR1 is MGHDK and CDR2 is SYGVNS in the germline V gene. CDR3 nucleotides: TGTGCCAGCAGTGAAACAGGAAATTCACCCCTCCACTTT. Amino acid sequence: CASSETGNSPLHF.

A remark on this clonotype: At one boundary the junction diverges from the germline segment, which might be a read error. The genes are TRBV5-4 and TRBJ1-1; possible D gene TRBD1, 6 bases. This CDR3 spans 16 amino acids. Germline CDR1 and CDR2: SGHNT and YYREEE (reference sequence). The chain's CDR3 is CASSQEGDTLNTEAFF. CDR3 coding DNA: TGCGCCAGCAGCCAAGAGGGGGACACCTTGAACACTGAAGCTTTCTTT.

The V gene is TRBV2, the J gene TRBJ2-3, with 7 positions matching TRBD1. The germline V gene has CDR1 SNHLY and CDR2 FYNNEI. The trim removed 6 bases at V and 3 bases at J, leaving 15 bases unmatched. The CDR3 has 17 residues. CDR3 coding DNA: TGTGCCAGCAGAGAACCCTTCCCGGGACAGAGAACAGATACGCAGTATTTT. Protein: CASREPFPGQRTDTQYF.

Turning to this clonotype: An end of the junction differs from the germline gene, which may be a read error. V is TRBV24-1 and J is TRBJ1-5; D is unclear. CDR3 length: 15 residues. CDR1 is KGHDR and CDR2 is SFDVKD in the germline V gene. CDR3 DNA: TGTGCCAGTAGTCCCTATGGGGAGAGCAAACAGCCCCAGCATTTT. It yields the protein CASSPYGESKQPQHF.

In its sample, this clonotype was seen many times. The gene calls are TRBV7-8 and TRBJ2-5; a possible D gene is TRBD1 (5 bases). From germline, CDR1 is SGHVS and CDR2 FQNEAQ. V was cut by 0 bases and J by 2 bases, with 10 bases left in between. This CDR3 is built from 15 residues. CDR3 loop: CASSLAHDRQETQYF. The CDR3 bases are TGTGCCAGCAGCTTAGCGCACGACAGACAAGAGACCCAGTACTTC.

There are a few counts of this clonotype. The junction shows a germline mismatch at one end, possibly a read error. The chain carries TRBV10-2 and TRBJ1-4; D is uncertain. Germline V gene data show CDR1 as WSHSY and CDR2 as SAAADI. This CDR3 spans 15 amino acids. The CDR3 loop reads CASSESHETPWELFF. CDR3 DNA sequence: TGTGCCAGCAGTGAGAGCCACGAGACCCCCTGGGAACTGTTTTTT.

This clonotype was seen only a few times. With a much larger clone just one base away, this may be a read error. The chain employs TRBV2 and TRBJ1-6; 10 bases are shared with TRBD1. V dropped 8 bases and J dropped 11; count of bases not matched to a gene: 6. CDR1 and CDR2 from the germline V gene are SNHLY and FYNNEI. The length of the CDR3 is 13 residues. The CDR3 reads CASFGQGGPPLHF. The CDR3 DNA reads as TGTGCCAGCTTCGGACAGGGGGGACCACCCCTCCACTTT.

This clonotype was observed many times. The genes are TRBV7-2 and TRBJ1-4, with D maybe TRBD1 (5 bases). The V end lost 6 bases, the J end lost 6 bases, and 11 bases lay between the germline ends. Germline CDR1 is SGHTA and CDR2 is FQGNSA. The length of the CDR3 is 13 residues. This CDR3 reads CASRRGTDEKLFF. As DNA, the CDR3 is TGTGCCAGCAGGCGGGGGACGGATGAAAAACTGTTTTTT. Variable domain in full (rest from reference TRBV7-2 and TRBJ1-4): GAGVSQSPSNKVTEKGKDVELRCDPISGHTALYWYRQSLGQGLEFLIYFQGNSAPDKSGLPSDRFSAERTGGSVSTLTIQRTQQEDSAVYLCASRRGTDEKLFFGSGTQLSVL.

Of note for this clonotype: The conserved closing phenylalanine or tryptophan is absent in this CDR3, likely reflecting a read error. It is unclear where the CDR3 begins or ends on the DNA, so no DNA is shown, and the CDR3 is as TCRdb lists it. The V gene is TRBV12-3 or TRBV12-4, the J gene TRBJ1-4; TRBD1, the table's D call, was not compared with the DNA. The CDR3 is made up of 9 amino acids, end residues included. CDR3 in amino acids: CASSFTGGY.

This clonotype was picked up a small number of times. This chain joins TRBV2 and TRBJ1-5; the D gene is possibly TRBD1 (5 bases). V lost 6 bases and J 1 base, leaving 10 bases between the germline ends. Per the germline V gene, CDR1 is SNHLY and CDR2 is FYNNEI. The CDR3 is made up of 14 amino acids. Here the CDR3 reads CASSQTASNQPQHF. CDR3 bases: TGTGCCAGCAGCCAGACAGCAAGCAATCAGCCCCAGCATTTT.

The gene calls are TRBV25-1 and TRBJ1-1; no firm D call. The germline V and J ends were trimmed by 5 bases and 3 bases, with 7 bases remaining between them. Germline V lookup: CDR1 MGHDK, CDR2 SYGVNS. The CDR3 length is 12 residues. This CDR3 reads CASSPQHTEAFF. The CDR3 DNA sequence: TGTGCCAGCAGTCCTCAGCACACTGAAGCTTTCTTT. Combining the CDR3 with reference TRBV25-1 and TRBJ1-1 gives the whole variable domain EADIYQTPRYLVIGTGKKITLECSQTMGHDKMYWYQQDPGMELHLIHYSYGVNSTEKGDLSSESTVSRIRTEHFPLTLESARPSHTSQYLCASSPQHTEAFFGQGTRLTVV.

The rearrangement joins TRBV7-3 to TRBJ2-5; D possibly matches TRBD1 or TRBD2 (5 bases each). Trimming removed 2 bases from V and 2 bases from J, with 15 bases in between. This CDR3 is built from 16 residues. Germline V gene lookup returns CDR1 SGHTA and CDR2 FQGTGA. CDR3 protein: CASSLGGGPGQETQYF. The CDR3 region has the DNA TGTGCCAGCAGCTTAGGGGGTGGTCCTGGGCAAGAGACCCAGTACTTC.

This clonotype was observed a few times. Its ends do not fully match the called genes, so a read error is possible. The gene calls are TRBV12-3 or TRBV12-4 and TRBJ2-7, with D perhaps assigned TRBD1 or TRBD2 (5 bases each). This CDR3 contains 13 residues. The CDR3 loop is CASSPGTAYERYF. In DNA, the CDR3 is TGTGCCAGCAGCCCCGGGACCGCCTACGAGCGGTACTTC.

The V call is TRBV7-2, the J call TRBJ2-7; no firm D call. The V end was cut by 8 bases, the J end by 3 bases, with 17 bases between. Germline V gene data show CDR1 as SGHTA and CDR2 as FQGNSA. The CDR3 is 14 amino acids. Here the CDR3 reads CASSPAGRDYEQYF. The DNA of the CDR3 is TGTGCCAGCTCACCGGCCGGCCGAGACTACGAGCAGTACTTC. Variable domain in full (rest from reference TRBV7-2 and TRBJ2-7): GAGVSQSPSNKVTEKGKDVELRCDPISGHTALYWYRQSLGQGLEFLIYFQGNSAPDKSGLPSDRFSAERTGGSVSTLTIQRTQQEDSAVYLCASSPAGRDYEQYFGPGTRLTVT.

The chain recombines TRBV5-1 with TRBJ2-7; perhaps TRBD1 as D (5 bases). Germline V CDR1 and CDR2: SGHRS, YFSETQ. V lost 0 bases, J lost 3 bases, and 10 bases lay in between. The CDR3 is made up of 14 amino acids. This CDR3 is CASSLETAHYEQYF. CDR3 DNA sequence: TGCGCCAGCAGCTTGGAGACAGCCCACTACGAGCAGTACTTC.

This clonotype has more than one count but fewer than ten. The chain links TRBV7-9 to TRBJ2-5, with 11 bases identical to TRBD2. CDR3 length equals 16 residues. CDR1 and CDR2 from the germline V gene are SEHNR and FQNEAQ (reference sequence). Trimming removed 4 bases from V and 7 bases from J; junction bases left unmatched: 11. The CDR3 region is CASSSLGSGGAGTQYF. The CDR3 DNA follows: TGTGCCAGCAGCTCTCTGGGTAGCGGGGGGGCCGGGACCCAGTACTTC.

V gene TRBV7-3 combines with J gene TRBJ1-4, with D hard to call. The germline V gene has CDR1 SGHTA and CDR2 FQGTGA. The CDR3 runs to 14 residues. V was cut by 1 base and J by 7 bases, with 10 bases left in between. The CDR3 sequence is CASSLSRRSEKLFF. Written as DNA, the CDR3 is TGTGCCAGCAGCTTAAGCAGGCGGAGTGAAAAACTGTTTTTT. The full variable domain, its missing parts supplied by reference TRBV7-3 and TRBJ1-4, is GAGVSQTPSNKVTEKGKYVELRCDPISGHTALYWYRQSLGQGPEFLIYFQGTGAADDSGLPNDRFFAVRPEGSVSTLKIQRTERGDSAVYLCASSLSRRSEKLFFGSGTQLSVL.